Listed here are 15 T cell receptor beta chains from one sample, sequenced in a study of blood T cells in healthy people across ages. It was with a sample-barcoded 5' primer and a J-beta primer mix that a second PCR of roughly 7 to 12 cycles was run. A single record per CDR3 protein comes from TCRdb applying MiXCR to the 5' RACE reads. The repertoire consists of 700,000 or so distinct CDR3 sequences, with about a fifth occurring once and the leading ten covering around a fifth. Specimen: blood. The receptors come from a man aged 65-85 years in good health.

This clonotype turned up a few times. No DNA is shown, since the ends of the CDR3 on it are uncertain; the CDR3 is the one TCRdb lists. The CDR3 region is CASGSSGPETQYF. The V and J genes are TRBV12-5 and TRBJ2-5. Per germline, CDR1 LGHNT and CDR2 FRNRAP. The CDR3 contains 13 residues when both ends are counted.

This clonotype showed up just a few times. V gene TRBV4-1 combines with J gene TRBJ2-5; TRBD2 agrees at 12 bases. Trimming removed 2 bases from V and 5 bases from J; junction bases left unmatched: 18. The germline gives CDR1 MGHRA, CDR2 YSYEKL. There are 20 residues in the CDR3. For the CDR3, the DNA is TGCGCCAGCAGCCAACATGGACTAGCGGGAAAGGGGCTAGCGGTCGAGACCCAGTACTTC. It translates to CASSQHGLAGKGLAVETQYF.

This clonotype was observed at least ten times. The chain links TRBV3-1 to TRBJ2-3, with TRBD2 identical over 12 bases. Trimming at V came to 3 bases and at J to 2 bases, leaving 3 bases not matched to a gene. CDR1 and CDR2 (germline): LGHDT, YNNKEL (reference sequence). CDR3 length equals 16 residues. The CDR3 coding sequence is TGTGCCAGCAGCCATCTAGCGGGGGGGTACACAGATACGCAGTATTTT. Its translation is CASSHLAGGYTDTQYF.

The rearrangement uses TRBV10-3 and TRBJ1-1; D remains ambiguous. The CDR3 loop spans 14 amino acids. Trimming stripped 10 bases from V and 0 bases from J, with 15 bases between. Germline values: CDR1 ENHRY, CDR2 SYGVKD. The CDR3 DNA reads TGTGCCACGCGGGGATCGGGGATGAACACTGAAGCTTTCTTT. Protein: CATRGSGMNTEAFF.

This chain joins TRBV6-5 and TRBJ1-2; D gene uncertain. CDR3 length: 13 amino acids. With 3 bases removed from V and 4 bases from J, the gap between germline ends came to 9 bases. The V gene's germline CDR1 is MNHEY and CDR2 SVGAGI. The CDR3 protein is CASSYADGYGYTF. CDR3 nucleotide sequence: TGTGCCAGCAGTTATGCAGACGGCTATGGCTACACCTTC.

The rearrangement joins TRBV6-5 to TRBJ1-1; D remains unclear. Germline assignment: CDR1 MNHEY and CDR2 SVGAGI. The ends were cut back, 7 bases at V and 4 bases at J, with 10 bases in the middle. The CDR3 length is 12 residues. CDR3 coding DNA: TGTGCCAGCACTTCGGTGAGCACTGAAGCTTTCTTT. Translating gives CASTSVSTEAFF.

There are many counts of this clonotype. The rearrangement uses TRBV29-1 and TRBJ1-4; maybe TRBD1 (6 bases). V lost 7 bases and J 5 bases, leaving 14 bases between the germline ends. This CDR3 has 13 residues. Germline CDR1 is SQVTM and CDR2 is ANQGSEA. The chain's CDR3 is CSAPLTGNEKLFF. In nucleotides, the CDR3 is TGCAGCGCTCCTCTTACAGGGAATGAAAAACTGTTTTTT. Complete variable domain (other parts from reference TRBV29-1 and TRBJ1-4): SAVISQKPSRDICQRGTSLTIQCQVDSQVTMMFWYRQQPGQSLTLIATANQGSEATYESGFVIDKFPISRPNLTFSTLTVSNMSPEDSSIYLCSAPLTGNEKLFFGSGTQLSVL.

The CDR3 reads CASSYVLAGKHGDQFF. For the CDR3, the DNA is TGTGCCAGCAGTTACGTGCTAGCGGGGAAACATGGGGACCAGTTCTTC. The chain employs TRBV6-6 and TRBJ2-1, with TRBD2 identical over 9 bases. The CDR3 has 16 amino acids. J lost 13 bases, V lost 2 bases, and 15 bases had no gene match. Germline V gives CDR1 MNHNY, CDR2 SVGAGI (reference sequence).

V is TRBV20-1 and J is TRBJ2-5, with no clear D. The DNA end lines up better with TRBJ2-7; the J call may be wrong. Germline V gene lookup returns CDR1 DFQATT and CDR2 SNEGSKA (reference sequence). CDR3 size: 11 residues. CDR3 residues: CSAMITYEQYF. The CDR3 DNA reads TGCAGTGCTATGATTACCTACGAGCAGTACTTC.

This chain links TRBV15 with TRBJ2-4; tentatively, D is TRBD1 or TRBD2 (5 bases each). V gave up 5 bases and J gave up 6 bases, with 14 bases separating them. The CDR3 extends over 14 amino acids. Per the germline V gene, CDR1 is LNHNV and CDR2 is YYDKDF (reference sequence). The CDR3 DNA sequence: TGTGCCACCAGCGGGACGAGTGGGAGAAACATTCAGTACTTC. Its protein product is CATSGTSGRNIQYF.

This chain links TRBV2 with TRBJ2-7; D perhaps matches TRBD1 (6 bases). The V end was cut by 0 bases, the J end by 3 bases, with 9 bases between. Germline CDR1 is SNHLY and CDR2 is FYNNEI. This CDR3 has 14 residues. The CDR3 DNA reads TGTGCCAGCAGTGAAGCCCCGGACAGCTACGAGCAGTACTTC. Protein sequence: CASSEAPDSYEQYF.

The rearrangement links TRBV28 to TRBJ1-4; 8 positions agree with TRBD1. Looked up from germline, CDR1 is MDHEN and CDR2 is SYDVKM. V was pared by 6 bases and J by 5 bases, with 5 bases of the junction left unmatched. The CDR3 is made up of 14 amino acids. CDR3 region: CASRITGGNEKLFF. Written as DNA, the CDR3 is TGTGCCAGCAGGATAACAGGGGGGAATGAAAAACTGTTTTTT.

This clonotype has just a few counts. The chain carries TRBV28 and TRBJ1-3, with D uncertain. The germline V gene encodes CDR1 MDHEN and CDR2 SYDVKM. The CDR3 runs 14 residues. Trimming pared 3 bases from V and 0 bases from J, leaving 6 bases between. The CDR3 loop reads CASSFPSSGNTIYF. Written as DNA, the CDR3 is TGTGCCAGCAGTTTCCCGAGCTCTGGAAACACCATATATTTT. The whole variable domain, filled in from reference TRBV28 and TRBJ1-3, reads DVKVTQSSRYLVKRTGEKVFLECVQDMDHENMFWYRQDPGLGLRLIYFSYDVKMKEKGDIPEGYSVSREKKERFSLILESASTNQTSMYLCASSFPSSGNTIYFGEGSWLTVV.

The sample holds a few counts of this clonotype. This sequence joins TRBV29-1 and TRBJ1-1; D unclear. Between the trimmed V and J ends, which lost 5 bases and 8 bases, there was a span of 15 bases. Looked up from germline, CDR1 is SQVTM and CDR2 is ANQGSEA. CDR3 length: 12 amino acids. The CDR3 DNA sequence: TGCAGCGTTATAGGCGTAGCGAACGAAGCTTTCTTT. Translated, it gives CSVIGVANEAFF.

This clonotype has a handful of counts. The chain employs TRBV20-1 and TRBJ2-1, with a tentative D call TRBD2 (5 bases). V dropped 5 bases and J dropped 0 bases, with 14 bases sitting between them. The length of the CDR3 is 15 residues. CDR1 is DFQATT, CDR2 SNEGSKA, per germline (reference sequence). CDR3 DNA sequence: TGCAGTGCTTCCTCCTTCGGGATCTCCTACAATGAGCAGTTCTTC. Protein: CSASSFGISYNEQFF.